The sequence of this T cell receptor (beta chain) was determined in a study of shared clonotypes between healthy human individuals. The study's findings and limits: Estimated richness was generally greater in naive than memory subsets. Non-shared clonotypes had lower generation probabilities than those shared by all four donors.

In the original workflow: Without quality scores, immunoSEQ junctional reads could not be filtered like full-length reads. Only in-frame clones appear in the TCRdb table, and some are missing; sequencing was by immunoSEQ multiplex PCR. The DNA was the basis for D and trimming; V, J and clone size are from that table. The sample yields over 750,000 clones, around 96% seen once. Turning to this clone: The antigen remains undetermined.

Cells designated naive CD8 were CD45RO-negative and were positively selected for CCR7, with terminally differentiated effector memory CD45RA+ cells excluded. The sample taken for sequencing was naive CD8+ T cells sorted from blood. The source is a man aged 25-40 years in good health.

The CDR3 bases are TGTGCCATCAGTGATAGGACAGCCTCCTACGAGCAGTACTTC. This encodes CAISDRTASYEQYF. The chain is built from TRBV10-3 and TRBJ2-7; a possible D gene is TRBD1 (6 bases). V lost 3 bases and J lost 0, with 9 bases in between. The CDR3 runs to 14 residues. Germline V gene lookup returns CDR1 ENHRY and CDR2 SYGVKD.